One sample yielded the 31 T cell receptor beta chains listed below, sequenced in a study of CD4 T cells in relation to SARS-CoV-2 and coronaviruses. Generated by immunoSEQ multiplex PCR, the TCRdb table keeps only in-frame clones and is missing some. Among under 50,000 clones listed, roughly 90% were seen once. The sample was memory CD4+ T cells from PBMCs. The receptors were gathered from an adult with COVID-19.

The chain uses TRBV5-6 and TRBJ2-2; D is uncertain. The germline gives CDR1 SGHDT, CDR2 YYEEEE. The CDR3 is 12 amino acids. Trimming took off 7 bases at V and 6 bases at J, with 10 bases between the two ends. This CDR3 is CASHWTSGELFF. The CDR3 nucleotides are TGTGCCAGCCATTGGACCTCCGGGGAGCTGTTTTTT.

The V and J genes are TRBV25-1 and TRBJ2-7, with D unclear. Between the trimmed V and J ends, which lost 1 base and 1 base, there was a span of 8 bases. Germline V lookup: CDR1 MGHDK, CDR2 SYGVNS. CDR3 size: 14 residues. The CDR3 is CASSEWAGSYEQYF. The DNA of the CDR3 is TGTGCCAGCAGTGAATGGGCAGGTTCCTACGAGCAGTACTTC.

J is TRBJ2-1 and V is TRBV4-2; D is possibly TRBD2 (7 bases). The CDR3 totals 14 residues. Trimming shortened V by 4 bases and J by 5 bases, and 12 bases separated the two germline ends. Looked up from germline, CDR1 is LGHNA and CDR2 is YNFKEQ. CDR3 coding DNA: TGTGCCAGCAGCCCGGGGGGCCAAGACAATGAGCAGTTCTTC. This encodes CASSPGGQDNEQFF.

The chain joins TRBV7-8 to TRBJ2-3; unclear D gene. Per the germline V gene, CDR1 is SGHVS and CDR2 is FQNEAQ. Trimming took off 2 bases at V and 2 bases at J, with 8 bases between the two ends. The CDR3 spans 14 residues. The CDR3 DNA reads as TGTGCCAGCAGCTTAAACTCATTCACAGATACGCAGTATTTT. Amino acids: CASSLNSFTDTQYF.

The chain links TRBV21-1 to TRBJ1-2. TRBV21-1 is assigned pseudogene status. There are 13 residues in the CDR3. CDR3 bases: TGTGCCAGCAGCAAATGTGGAGTCTTAGGCTACACCTTC. Translating it yields CASSKCGVLGYTF.

The V gene is TRBV24-1, the J gene TRBJ2-2, with 7 nucleotides matching TRBD2. V was clipped by 10 bases and J by 2 bases; unmatched bases: 6. This CDR3 has 14 amino acids. Per germline, CDR1 KGHDR and CDR2 SFDVKD. The CDR3 DNA sequence: TGTGCCACACGCGGGAGAACAAACACCGGGGAGCTGTTTTTT. Translating it yields CATRGRTNTGELFF.

The chain has TRBV5-6 and TRBJ1-1; D might be TRBD1 (5 bases). This CDR3 is 13 amino acids long. V was pared by 3 bases and J by 3 bases, with 9 bases between. The germline gives CDR1 SGHDT, CDR2 YYEEEE. The CDR3 DNA follows: TGTGCCAGCAGCTGGACAAAGGACACTGAAGCTTTCTTT. Its protein is CASSWTKDTEAFF.

This chain connects TRBV7-6 to TRBJ2-5; 14 bases fit TRBD2. The V and J ends lost 5 bases and 5 bases, in that order; junction bases with no gene match: 4. This CDR3 contains 15 residues. The V gene's germline CDR1 is SGHVS and CDR2 FNYEAQ. The CDR3 DNA sequence: TGTGCCAGCAGCCCGGGACTAGCGGGGGCGGAGACCCAGTACTTC. Amino acid sequence: CASSPGLAGAETQYF.

The gene calls are TRBV7-9 and TRBJ2-3; no clear D. Trimming shortened V by 2 bases and J by 5 bases, and 14 bases separated the two germline ends. The CDR3 loop spans 15 amino acids. The V gene's germline CDR1 is SEHNR and CDR2 FQNEAQ (reference sequence). The CDR3 protein is CASSLPRRLGDTQYF. The CDR3 DNA reads TGTGCCAGCAGCTTACCGCGGCGGCTTGGAGATACGCAGTATTTT.

The V and J genes are TRBV3-1 (or the pseudogene TRBV3-2) and TRBJ2-1, with 10 bases identical to TRBD2. The V gene's germline CDR1 is LGHDT and CDR2 YNNKEL (reference sequence). The CDR3 totals 16 residues. The V and J ends lost 0 bases and 9 bases, in that order; junction bases with no gene match: 8. CDR3 DNA: TGTGCCAGCAGCCAAGATAGCCTAGCGGGGGTTGCTGAGCAGTTCTTC. Encoded protein: CASSQDSLAGVAEQFF.

The chain is built from TRBV5-1 and TRBJ2-2; D is unclear. The germline V gene encodes CDR1 SGHRS and CDR2 YFSETQ. This CDR3 contains 14 residues. Trimming took off 3 bases at V and 2 bases at J, with 8 bases between the two ends. Here the CDR3 reads CASSSDLNTGELFF. The CDR3 nucleotides are TGCGCCAGCAGCTCAGACCTAAACACCGGGGAGCTGTTTTTT.

The V and J genes are TRBV7-9 and TRBJ1-2; 8 positions agree with TRBD1. This CDR3 has 13 residues. The J segment lost 7 bases and the V segment lost 5 bases, leaving 6 bases of the junction unmatched. Germline V gene sequence: CDR1 SEHNR, CDR2 FQNEAQ (reference sequence). CDR3 residues: CASSTETGGGYTF. The CDR3 DNA follows: TGTGCCAGCAGCACCGAAACAGGGGGTGGCTACACCTTC.

The J gene is TRBJ2-7, the V gene TRBV15; D remains unclear. V dropped 0 bases and J dropped 1 base, with 13 bases sitting between them. Germline V gene data show CDR1 as LNHNV and CDR2 as YYDKDF (reference sequence). The CDR3 length is 16 residues. The CDR3 loop is CATSRDGLSQSYEQYF. The CDR3, as DNA: TGTGCCACCAGCAGAGATGGGCTTTCTCAGTCCTACGAGCAGTACTTC. Variable domain in full (rest from reference TRBV15 and TRBJ2-7): DAMVIQNPRYQVTQFGKPVTLSCSQTLNHNVMYWYQQKSSQAPKLLFHYYDKDFNNEADTPDNFQSRRPNTSFCFLDIRSPGLGDTAMYLCATSRDGLSQSYEQYFGPGTRLTVT.

The V gene is TRBV21-1, the J gene TRBJ1-2; the table's D call TRBD1 went unverified against the DNA. TRBV21-1 is flagged as a pseudogene. The CDR3 is 19 amino acids. The CDR3 spells CASSKDLVRWDRANYGYTF. DNA for the CDR3: TGTGCCAGCAGCAAAGATCTGGTGAGGTGGGACAGAGCTAACTATGGCTACACCTTC.

The rearrangement joins TRBV5-6 to TRBJ2-1; D is tentatively TRBD1 or TRBD2 (5 bases each). The V gene lost 4 bases and the J gene lost 6 bases, with 17 bases spanning the gap. The CDR3 covers 15 residues. In germline, CDR1 is SGHDT, CDR2 YYEEEE. CDR3 DNA: TGTGCCAGCAGCACGGGGCAGGGTCGGATCAATGAGCAGTTCTTC. Amino acid sequence: CASSTGQGRINEQFF.

The sample holds one count of this clone. V and J are TRBV5-1 and TRBJ2-5, with D possibly being TRBD1 (6 bases). This CDR3 has 14 residues. The ends were cut back, 1 base at V and 5 bases at J, with 12 bases in the middle. Germline V gives CDR1 SGHRS, CDR2 YFSETQ. This chain's CDR3 is CASSLSGVRETQYF. The CDR3 region has the DNA TGCGCCAGCAGCTTGTCAGGGGTAAGGGAGACCCAGTACTTC.

The CDR3 DNA sequence: TGCGCCATCCGGACAGACACCGGGGAGCTGTTTTTT. Its protein is CAIRTDTGELFF. The chain has TRBV10-1 and TRBJ2-2, with D possibly matching TRBD1 (6 bases). The V end was cut by 10 bases, the J end by 3 bases, with 9 bases between. The CDR3 is made up of 12 amino acids. In germline, CDR1 is WNHNN, CDR2 SYGVQD (reference sequence).

This clone was counted once. The chain employs TRBV28 and TRBJ2-7; no definite D call. V was trimmed by 8 bases and J by 3 bases, leaving 8 bases between them. CDR1 is MDHEN and CDR2 is SYDVKM in the germline V gene. This CDR3 is built from 11 residues. This CDR3 is CASVRDYEQYF. For the CDR3, the DNA is TGTGCCAGCGTCAGAGACTACGAGCAGTACTTC.

This clone was detected only once. A read error may account for a junction end that differs from germline. V is TRBV12-3 or TRBV12-4 and J is TRBJ1-2; maybe TRBD1 (6 bases). There are 12 residues in the CDR3. CDR3 DNA: TGTGCCAGCAGTTACGGGAGGGGGGACTCCTTCTTC. It codes for CASSYGRGDSFF.

The chain couples TRBV28 to TRBJ1-6; tentatively, D is TRBD1 (6 bases). The CDR3 extends over 16 amino acids. With 5 bases removed from V and 3 bases from J, the gap between germline ends came to 14 bases. The germline V gene has CDR1 MDHEN and CDR2 SYDVKM. CDR3 bases: TGTGCCAGCAGTGCAGGTGGACAGAGCTATAATTCACCCCTCCACTTT. Translated: CASSAGGQSYNSPLHF.

This clone occurred a few times. The chain is built from TRBV6-6 and TRBJ2-2, with 7 bases fitting TRBD2. V was clipped by 7 bases and J by 3 bases; unmatched bases: 5. The CDR3 has 14 residues. Germline CDR1 MNHNY, CDR2 SVGAGI (reference sequence). CDR3 DNA: TGTGCCAGCACCGGGCTAGCGGACACCGGGGAGCTGTTTTTT. Protein sequence: CASTGLADTGELFF.

This clone was observed a single time. The chain links TRBV7-9 to TRBJ1-4; the match to TRBD1 covers 9 bases. V trimming: 1 base; J trimming: 7 bases; junction bases outside the gene matches: 7. The CDR3 contains 16 residues. Germline-derived CDR1 and CDR2 are SEHNR and FQNEAQ (reference sequence). The CDR3 is CASSLGSGTGTEKLFF. CDR3 bases: TGTGCCAGCAGCTTAGGTTCCGGGACAGGGACTGAAAAACTGTTTTTT.

The chain uses TRBV5-4 and TRBJ2-2; 10 bases are shared with TRBD2. Germline loops: CDR1 SGHNT, CDR2 YYREEE (reference sequence). The CDR3 is made up of 16 amino acids. V lost 4 bases, J lost 4 bases, and 7 bases stayed unmatched. The CDR3 DNA follows: TGTGCCAGCAGCCGACGACTAGCGGGCGCCACCGGGGAGCTGTTTTTT. Its translation: CASSRRLAGATGELFF.

The genes are TRBV29-1 and TRBJ2-7, with TRBD1 matching 7 bases. Germline V CDR1 and CDR2: SQVTM, ANQGSEA. Trimming took 0 bases from V and 8 from J; bases not matched to a gene: 10. CDR3 length: 14 residues. The CDR3: CSVEDYEDRSKQYF. CDR3 DNA: TGCAGCGTTGAAGATTATGAGGACAGGTCGAAGCAGTACTTC.

The chain has TRBV25-1 and TRBJ1-3; tentative D call: TRBD1 (5 bases). The germline V gene encodes CDR1 MGHDK and CDR2 SYGVNS. Trimming stripped 3 bases from V and 7 bases from J, with 16 bases between. This CDR3 is 15 amino acids long. The CDR3 region is CASSDDTARGNTIYF. The CDR3 region has the DNA TGTGCCAGCAGTGATGATACAGCGCGGGGGAACACCATATATTTT.

The chain carries TRBV2 and TRBJ2-7, with D perhaps matching TRBD2 (5 bases). This CDR3 spans 15 amino acids. Germline values: CDR1 SNHLY, CDR2 FYNNEI. The V end lost 2 bases, the J end lost 6 bases, and 17 bases lay between the germline ends. This CDR3 is CASSEWVGNVAEQYF. DNA of the CDR3: TGTGCCAGCAGTGAATGGGTCGGGAACGTAGCCGAGCAGTACTTC.

V is TRBV3-1 (or the pseudogene TRBV3-2) and J is TRBJ1-1; 8 bases line up with TRBD1. This CDR3 has 14 amino acids. From germline, CDR1 is LGHDT and CDR2 YNNKEL (reference sequence). After removal of 5 bases from V and 7 bases from J, the junction contained 9 bases not matched to a gene. The DNA for the CDR3 is TGTGCCAGCAGCTTATACAGGGGGTTGAGTGAAGCTTTCTTT. Its protein is CASSLYRGLSEAFF.

The rearrangement links TRBV6-5 to TRBJ1-3; D remains ambiguous. In germline, CDR1 is MNHEY, CDR2 SVGAGI. The CDR3 sequence is 12 residues long. V was cut by 8 bases and J by 8 bases, with 13 bases left in between. The CDR3 bases are TGTGCCAGCGGCGACGGGGTTTACACCATATATTTT. As protein: CASGDGVYTIYF.

Here the CDR3 reads CASRSAGTAYSNQPQHF. CDR3 bases: TGTGCCAGCAGGAGCGCCGGGACAGCGTATAGCAATCAGCCCCAGCATTTT. The rearrangement links TRBV28 to TRBJ1-5; the match to TRBD1 covers 7 bases. Looked up from germline, CDR1 is MDHEN and CDR2 is SYDVKM. V dropped 6 bases and J dropped 0; count of bases not matched to a gene: 11. The CDR3 totals 17 residues.

The V call is TRBV21-1, the J call TRBJ2-3; the tabulated D call, TRBD1, remains unverified against the DNA. TRBV21-1 is an annotated pseudogene. This CDR3 comprises 11 residues. Here the CDR3 DNA reads TGTGCCAGCAGGGACAGGGATACGCAGTATTTT. This gives the protein CASRDRDTQYF.

This rearrangement joins TRBV11-2 to TRBJ1-6; the match to TRBD1 covers 8 bases. The germline V gene has CDR1 SGHAT and CDR2 FQNNGV. Trimming took 1 base from V and 11 from J; bases not matched to a gene: 10. The CDR3 loop spans 16 amino acids. The CDR3 region has the DNA TGTGCCAGCAGCTTAGGGGGCAGGGGGCGCGGGGCACCCCTCCACTTT. Protein product: CASSLGGRGRGAPLHF.